The 21 T cell receptor beta chains in this list originate from one sample, sequenced in a study of blood T cell repertoires in COVID-19. Produced via immunoSEQ multiplex PCR; TCRdb's table is partial and in-frame only. The sample consists of about 370,000 clones, around 91% of them appearing once. Specimen: PBMCs or T cells enriched from blood (not recorded which). All receptors come from a man aged 18 to 29 who had recovered from COVID-19.

This clone was found once. The chain has TRBV18 and TRBJ2-6; D is possibly TRBD2 (6 bases). Germline CDR1 KGHSH, CDR2 LQKENI. There are 16 residues in the CDR3. V gave up 5 bases and J gave up 0 bases, with 11 bases separating them. CDR3 loop: CASSRRAPSGANVLTF. CDR3 bases: TGTGCCAGCTCAAGGAGGGCACCCTCTGGGGCCAACGTCCTGACTTTC.

Worth noting for this clone: The sample carries other DNA sequences with the same CDR3. The V call is TRBV7-3, the J call TRBJ2-1; 9 bases are shared with TRBD2. J gave up 0 bases and V 5 bases, and 2 bases lay outside the gene matches. This CDR3 has 15 residues. The germline V gene encodes CDR1 SGHTA and CDR2 FQGTGA. CDR3 DNA: TGTGCCAGCAGCCCGACTAGCGGCTCCTACAATGAGCAGTTCTTC. The encoded protein is CASSPTSGSYNEQFF.

V usage is TRBV19 and J usage is TRBJ2-1; TRBD1 matches 7 bases. The CDR3 runs to 15 residues. V shed 10 bases and J 4 bases; nucleotides not matched to a gene: 13. Per germline, CDR1 LNHDA and CDR2 SQIVND (reference sequence). The CDR3, as DNA: TGTGCCATATCGACAGGGAGAGGGTTATACAATGAGCAGTTCTTC. This codes for CAISTGRGLYNEQFF.

The chain is built from TRBV27 and TRBJ1-2; D may be TRBD1 (6 bases). This CDR3 is 13 amino acids long. The V end lost 6 bases, the J end lost 2 bases, and 10 bases lay between the germline ends. Germline V gene lookup returns CDR1 MNHEY and CDR2 SMNVEV (reference sequence). The CDR3 here is CASRRTENYGYTF. The CDR3 region has the DNA TGTGCCAGCAGGAGGACAGAGAACTATGGCTACACCTTC.

This clone was observed a handful of times. V usage is TRBV27 and J usage is TRBJ1-1, with 8 bases lining up with TRBD1. The ends lost 9 bases at V and 6 bases at J; junction bases unmatched: 12. Per the germline V gene, CDR1 is MNHEY and CDR2 is SMNVEV (reference sequence). CDR3 length: 14 residues. Here the CDR3 reads CASAPGQVNAEAFF. CDR3 nucleotide sequence: TGTGCCAGTGCACCGGGACAGGTTAACGCTGAAGCTTTCTTT.

V gene TRBV5-8 combines with J gene TRBJ1-6; tentative D call: TRBD1 (5 bases). The CDR3 spans 15 residues. V lost 2 bases and J 3 bases, leaving 9 bases between the germline ends. Germline V gives CDR1 SGHTS, CDR2 YDEGEE. The CDR3 reads CASSLRQLYNSPLHF. Written as DNA, the CDR3 is TGTGCCAGCAGCTTACGACAGCTCTATAATTCACCCCTCCACTTT.

Written as DNA, the CDR3 is TGTGCCAGCACAAATGAACTTAGCAATCAGCCCCAGCATTTT. It translates to CASTNELSNQPQHF. V gene TRBV11-3 combines with J gene TRBJ1-5; unclear D gene. This CDR3 comprises 14 residues. Germline V gene lookup returns CDR1 SGHNT and CDR2 YENEEA. The ends were cut back, 7 bases at V and 0 bases at J, with 10 bases in the middle.

The V and J genes are TRBV11-2 and TRBJ1-3; possibly TRBD1 for D (5 bases). Trimming left V 0 bases short and J 4 bases short, with 22 bases between. Per the germline V gene, CDR1 is SGHAT and CDR2 is FQNNGV. The CDR3 is 19 amino acids. The CDR3 DNA reads as TGTGCCAGCAGCTTAGAGGTCCGACGGGGGTATTTGAAAGGAAACACCATATATTTT. It is translated as CASSLEVRRGYLKGNTIYF.

The V gene is TRBV5-1, the J gene TRBJ2-1, with 8 bases fitting TRBD2. CDR3 length: 18 residues. Germline V gives CDR1 SGHRS, CDR2 YFSETQ. V was clipped by 1 base and J by 6 bases; unmatched bases: 15. CDR3 nucleotide sequence: TGCGCCAGCAGCTTGTATCCCCGGGCTGGACTAGCTTCCAATGAGCAGTTCTTC. It codes for CASSLYPRAGLASNEQFF.

This chain connects TRBV19 to TRBJ2-6, with a tentative D call TRBD1 (5 bases). The length of the CDR3 is 17 residues. The V end lost 3 bases, the J end lost 0 bases, and 12 bases lay between the germline ends. Germline V gives CDR1 LNHDA, CDR2 SQIVND (reference sequence). In DNA, the CDR3 is TGTGCCAGTAGTATTAGTGGCAGGGCCTCTGGGGCCAACGTCCTGACTTTC. Translated, it gives CASSISGRASGANVLTF. The variable domain in full, completed from reference TRBV19 and TRBJ2-6, reads DGGITQSPKYLFRKEGQNVTLSCEQNLNHDAMYWYRQDPGQGLRLIYYSQIVNDFQKGDIAEGYSVSREKKESFPLTVTSAQKNPTAFYLCASSISGRASGANVLTFGAGSRLTVL.

This clone turned up a few times. V is TRBV28 and J is TRBJ2-3; D may be TRBD2 (6 bases). V was trimmed by 5 bases and J by 1 base, leaving 7 bases between them. This CDR3 comprises 13 residues. Germline CDR1 and CDR2: MDHEN and SYDVKM. DNA for the CDR3: TGTGCCAGCAGTCCGGGAGGCACAGATACGCAGTATTTT. Translation: CASSPGGTDTQYF.

The V call is TRBV5-1, the J call TRBJ2-4, with TRBD1 as a possible D gene (6 bases). V was shortened by 3 bases and J by 1 base, with 8 bases between the two germline ends. Germline V lookup: CDR1 SGHRS, CDR2 YFSETQ. The CDR3 consists of 14 residues. This CDR3 reads CASSSDRAKNIQYF. In nucleotides, the CDR3 is TGCGCCAGCAGCTCCGACAGGGCCAAAAACATTCAGTACTTC.

The V gene is TRBV3-1 (or the pseudogene TRBV3-2), the J gene TRBJ1-1; the match to TRBD1 covers 8 bases. Germline CDR1 reads LGHDT; CDR2 reads YNNKEL (reference sequence). J gave up 1 base and V 4 bases, and 2 bases lay outside the gene matches. The CDR3 extends over 14 amino acids. CDR3 in amino acids: CASSRQGRNTEAFF. The DNA of the CDR3 is TGTGCCAGCAGCCGACAGGGGAGGAACACTGAAGCTTTCTTT.

The chain joins TRBV19 to TRBJ1-4, with D perhaps TRBD1 (5 bases). V shed 6 bases and J shed 2 bases, with 10 bases lying between them. Germline assignment: CDR1 LNHDA and CDR2 SQIVND (reference sequence). This CDR3 comprises 14 residues. CDR3 in amino acids: CASRRDSTNEKLFF. The CDR3 DNA follows: TGTGCCAGTAGAAGAGACAGCACTAATGAAAAACTGTTTTTT. Filled out from reference TRBV19 and TRBJ1-4, the complete variable domain reads DGGITQSPKYLFRKEGQNVTLSCEQNLNHDAMYWYRQDPGQGLRLIYYSQIVNDFQKGDIAEGYSVSREKKESFPLTVTSAQKNPTAFYLCASRRDSTNEKLFFGSGTQLSVL.

J is TRBJ2-5 and V is TRBV7-9, with 7 nucleotides matching TRBD1. The germline gives CDR1 SEHNR, CDR2 FQNEAQ (reference sequence). The CDR3 spans 13 residues. The ends lost 5 bases at V and 5 bases at J; junction bases unmatched: 5. Here the CDR3 DNA reads TGTGCCAGCAGCAGAGGGGGCGCTGAGACCCAGTACTTC. It translates to CASSRGGAETQYF.

CDR3 coding DNA: TGCAGTGCGGGGACTAGCAGGGTTCAGTACTTC. Translation gives CSAGTSRVQYF. The rearrangement links TRBV20-1 to TRBJ2-7, with 9 bases matching TRBD2. Trimming removed 6 bases from V and 10 bases from J; junction bases left unmatched: 7. This CDR3 contains 11 residues. In germline, CDR1 is DFQATT, CDR2 SNEGSKA (reference sequence).

This clone appeared a single time. The rearrangement joins TRBV9 to TRBJ2-5; 10 bases are a match to TRBD1. V was clipped by 0 bases and J by 5 bases; unmatched bases: 16. CDR3 length equals 19 residues. Germline V gene sequence: CDR1 SGDLS, CDR2 YYNGEE. The CDR3 region is CASSVATQDRGRPRETQYF. The CDR3 DNA reads as TGTGCCAGCAGCGTAGCTACGCAAGACAGGGGGCGCCCCAGGGAGACCCAGTACTTC.

V and J are TRBV3-1 (or the pseudogene TRBV3-2) and TRBJ1-5, with D maybe TRBD1 (5 bases). V lost 0 bases and J lost 7, with 10 bases in between. CDR1 LGHDT and CDR2 YNNKEL come from the germline V gene (reference sequence). The CDR3 has 14 amino acids. The CDR3 DNA follows: TGTGCCAGCAGCCAAGATCGGCAGGGCCAGCCCCAGCATTTT. Its protein product is CASSQDRQGQPQHF.

V and J are TRBV7-8 and TRBJ2-1, with 13 bases that match TRBD2. This CDR3 has 13 amino acids. With V trimmed by 5 bases and J by 9 bases, 1 base remained unmatched. Germline V CDR1 and CDR2: SGHVS, FQNEAQ. The CDR3 loop is CASSRLAGGEQFF. CDR3 nucleotide sequence: TGTGCCAGCAGCCGACTAGCGGGAGGTGAGCAGTTCTTC.

CDR3 nucleotide sequence: TGTGCCAGCAGTCCCCGGTACGAGCAGTACTTC. Its protein is CASSPRYEQYF. The chain combines TRBV6-5 with TRBJ2-7; D is unclear. Between the trimmed V and J ends, which lost 5 bases and 4 bases, there was a span of 6 bases. The CDR3 has 11 amino acids. Germline V CDR1 and CDR2: MNHEY, SVGAGI.

This clone showed up just once. The J gene is TRBJ1-2, the V gene TRBV2, with 7 bases fitting TRBD1. V shed 4 bases, J shed 0 bases, and the junction held 8 bases outside the gene matches. The CDR3 covers 16 residues. Germline CDR1 reads SNHLY; CDR2 reads FYNNEI. The CDR3 DNA follows: TGTGCCAGCAGTGCTAGGACAGGATCAACTAACTATGGCTACACCTTC. It is translated as CASSARTGSTNYGYTF.